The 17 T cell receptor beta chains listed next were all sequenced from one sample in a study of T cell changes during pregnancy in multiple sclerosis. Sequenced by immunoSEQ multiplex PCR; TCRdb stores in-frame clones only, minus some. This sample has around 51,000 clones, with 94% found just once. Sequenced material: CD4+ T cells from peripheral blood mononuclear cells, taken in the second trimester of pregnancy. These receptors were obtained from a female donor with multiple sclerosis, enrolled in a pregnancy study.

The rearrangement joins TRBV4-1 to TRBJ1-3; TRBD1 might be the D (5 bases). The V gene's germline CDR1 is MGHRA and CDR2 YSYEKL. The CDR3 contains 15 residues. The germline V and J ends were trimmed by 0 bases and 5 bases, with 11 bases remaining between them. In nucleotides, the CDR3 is TGCGCCAGCAGCCAAGAAGGTGGGGGGAGAAACACCATATATTTT. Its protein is CASSQEGGGRNTIYF.

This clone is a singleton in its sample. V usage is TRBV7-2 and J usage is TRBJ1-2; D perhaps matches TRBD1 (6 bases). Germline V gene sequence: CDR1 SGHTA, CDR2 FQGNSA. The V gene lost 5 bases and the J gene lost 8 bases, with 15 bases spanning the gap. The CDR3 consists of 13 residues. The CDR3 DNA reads TGTGCCAGCAGCAGAGGACAGCTAGTAGGCTACACCTTC. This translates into CASSRGQLVGYTF.

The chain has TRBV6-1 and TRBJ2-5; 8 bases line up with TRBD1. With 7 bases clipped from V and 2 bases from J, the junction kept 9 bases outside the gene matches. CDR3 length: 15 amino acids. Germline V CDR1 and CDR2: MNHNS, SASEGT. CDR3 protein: CASKRGTGLQETQYF. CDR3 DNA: TGTGCCAGCAAGAGGGGGACAGGACTTCAAGAGACCCAGTACTTC.

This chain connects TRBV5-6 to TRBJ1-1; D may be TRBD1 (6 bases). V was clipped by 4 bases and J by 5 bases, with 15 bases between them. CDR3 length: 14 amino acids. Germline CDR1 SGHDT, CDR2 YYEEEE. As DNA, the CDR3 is TGTGCCAGCAGCCCCTGGATGAGGGGGACTGAAGCTTTCTTT. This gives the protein CASSPWMRGTEAFF.

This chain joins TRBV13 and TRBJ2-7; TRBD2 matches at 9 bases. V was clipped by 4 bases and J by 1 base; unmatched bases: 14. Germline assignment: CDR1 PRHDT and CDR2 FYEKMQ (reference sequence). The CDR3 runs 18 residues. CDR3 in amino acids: CASSSIGVAGGYSYEQYF. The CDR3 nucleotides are TGTGCCAGCAGCTCGATCGGGGTGGCGGGGGGGTATTCCTACGAGCAGTACTTC.

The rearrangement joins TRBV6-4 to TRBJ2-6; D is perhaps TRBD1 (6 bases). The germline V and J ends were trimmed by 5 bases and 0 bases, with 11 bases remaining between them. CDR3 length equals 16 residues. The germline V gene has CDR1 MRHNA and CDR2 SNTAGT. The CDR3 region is CASSPGTLSGANVLTF. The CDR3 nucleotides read TGTGCCAGCAGTCCCGGGACACTCTCTGGGGCCAACGTCCTGACTTTC.

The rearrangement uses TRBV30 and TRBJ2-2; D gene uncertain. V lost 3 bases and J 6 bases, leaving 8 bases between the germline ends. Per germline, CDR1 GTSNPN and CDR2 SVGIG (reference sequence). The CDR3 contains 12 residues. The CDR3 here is CAWRAGPGELFF. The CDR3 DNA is TGTGCCTGGAGAGCAGGCCCCGGGGAGCTGTTTTTT.

The CDR3 DNA follows: TGTGCCAGTAGTCCCCTTTCCGGGACAGGGATTAATCAGCCCCAGCATTTT. It encodes CASSPLSGTGINQPQHF. The V gene is TRBV19, the J gene TRBJ1-5; the match to TRBD1 covers 9 bases. This CDR3 has 17 residues. V lost 5 bases to trimming and J lost 4 bases; unmatched junction nucleotides: 12. Germline-derived CDR1 and CDR2 are LNHDA and SQIVND (reference sequence). The whole variable domain, remainder taken from reference TRBV19 and TRBJ1-5, is DGGITQSPKYLFRKEGQNVTLSCEQNLNHDAMYWYRQDPGQGLRLIYYSQIVNDFQKGDIAEGYSVSREKKESFPLTVTSAQKNPTAFYLCASSPLSGTGINQPQHFGDGTRLSIL.

CDR3 sequence reads: CASSPLPGGELFF. The CDR3 DNA is TGTGCCAGCTCACCCCTCCCGGGCGGGGAGCTGTTTTTT. This chain uses TRBV18 with TRBJ2-2, with D uncertain. The CDR3 covers 13 residues. CDR1 is KGHSH, CDR2 LQKENI, per germline. Between the trimmed V and J ends, which lost 3 bases and 7 bases, there was a span of 9 bases.

The CDR3 loop reads CASSSRREYYEQYF. CDR3 nucleotides: TGTGCCAGCAGCTCCCGACGGGAGTACTACGAGCAGTACTTC. V is TRBV7-3 and J is TRBJ2-7, with D perhaps TRBD2 (6 bases). The CDR3 length is 14 residues. Trimming took 4 bases from V and 3 from J, leaving 13 bases between them. Germline V gives CDR1 SGHTA, CDR2 FQGTGA.

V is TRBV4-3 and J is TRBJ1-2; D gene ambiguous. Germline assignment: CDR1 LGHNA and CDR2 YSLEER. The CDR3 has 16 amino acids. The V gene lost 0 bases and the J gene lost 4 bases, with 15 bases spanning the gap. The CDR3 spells CASSQDRGYEGYGYTF. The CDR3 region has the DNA TGCGCCAGCAGCCAAGATCGCGGGTATGAGGGCTATGGCTACACCTTC.

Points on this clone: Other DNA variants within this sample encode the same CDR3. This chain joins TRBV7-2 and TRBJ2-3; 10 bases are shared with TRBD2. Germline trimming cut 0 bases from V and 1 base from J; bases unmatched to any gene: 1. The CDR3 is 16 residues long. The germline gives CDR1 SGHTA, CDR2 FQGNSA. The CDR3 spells CASSLALAGGTDTQYF. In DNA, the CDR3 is TGTGCCAGCAGCTTAGCCCTAGCGGGGGGCACAGATACGCAGTATTTT.

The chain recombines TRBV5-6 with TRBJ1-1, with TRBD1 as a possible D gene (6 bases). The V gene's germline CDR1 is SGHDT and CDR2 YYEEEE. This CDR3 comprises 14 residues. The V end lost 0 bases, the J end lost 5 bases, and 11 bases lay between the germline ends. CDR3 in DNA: TGTGCCAGCAGCTTGGGTGGGGGCGGTACTGAAGCTTTCTTT. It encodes CASSLGGGGTEAFF.

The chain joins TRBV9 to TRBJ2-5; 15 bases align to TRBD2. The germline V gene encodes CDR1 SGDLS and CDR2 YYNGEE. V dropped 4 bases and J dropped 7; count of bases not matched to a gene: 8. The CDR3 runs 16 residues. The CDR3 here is CASSPQPGLAGGTQYF. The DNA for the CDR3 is TGTGCCAGCAGCCCCCAGCCGGGACTAGCGGGGGGGACCCAGTACTTC. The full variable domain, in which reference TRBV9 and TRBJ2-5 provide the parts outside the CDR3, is DSGVTQTPKHLITATGQRVTLRCSPRSGDLSVYWYQQSLDQGLQFLIQYYNGEERAKGNILERFSAQQFPDLHSELNLSSLELGDSALYFCASSPQPGLAGGTQYFGPGTRLLVL.

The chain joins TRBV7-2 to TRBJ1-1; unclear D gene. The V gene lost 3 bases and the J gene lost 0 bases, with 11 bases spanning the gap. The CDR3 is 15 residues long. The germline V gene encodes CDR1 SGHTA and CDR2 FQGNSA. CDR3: CASSFVTGMNTEAFF. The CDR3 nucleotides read TGTGCCAGCAGCTTTGTAACGGGAATGAACACTGAAGCTTTCTTT.

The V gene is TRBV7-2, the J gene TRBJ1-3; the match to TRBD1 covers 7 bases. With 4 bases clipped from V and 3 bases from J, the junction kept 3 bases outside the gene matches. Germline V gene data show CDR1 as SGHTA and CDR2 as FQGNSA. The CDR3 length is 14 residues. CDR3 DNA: TGTGCCAGCAGCTACGACAGGGTTGGAAACACCATATATTTT. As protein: CASSYDRVGNTIYF.

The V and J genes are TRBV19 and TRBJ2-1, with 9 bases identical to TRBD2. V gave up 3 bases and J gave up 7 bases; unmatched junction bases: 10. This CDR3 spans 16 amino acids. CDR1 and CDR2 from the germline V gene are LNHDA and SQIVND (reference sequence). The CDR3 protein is CASSISIAGVGNEQFF. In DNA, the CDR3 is TGTGCCAGTAGTATCTCCATAGCGGGGGTAGGTAATGAGCAGTTCTTC.